This T cell receptor beta chain was observed in a study of T and B cells in COVID-19 patients. Across the whole study: Active-infection patients were older, median 67 years, than recovered patients, median approximately 36 years. Whole-study findings and limits: Patients with COVID-19 reportedly showed strongly skewed T cell receptor beta variable and joining gene usage.

The CDR3 spans 16 residues. The V and J ends lost 5 bases and 0 bases respectively, with 15 bases between them. Looked up from germline, CDR1 is SGHNT and CDR2 is YYREEE (reference sequence). TRB rearrangements were amplified by multiplex PCR with BIOMED2 TRB-A/B primers. MiXCR, run by TCRdb on the multiplex PCR reads, gives a single entry per CDR3 protein. The sample has 12,000 to 15,000 distinct CDR3 sequences, 28% seen once; the top ten hold about 6.8%. This clonotype showed up many times. Its antigen is unidentified. From blood, about 240-500 ng of genomic DNA served as TRB template. The rearrangement joins TRBV5-4 to TRBJ1-3; TRBD1 might be the D (6 bases). This receptor was identified in a human donor who had recovered from COVID-19. The sequencing sample was made of blood. The DNA of the CDR3 is TGTGCCAGCAGAAGAGGGGGTCCGAGCTCTGGAAACACCATATATTTT. Amino acid sequence: CASRRGGPSSGNTIYF.